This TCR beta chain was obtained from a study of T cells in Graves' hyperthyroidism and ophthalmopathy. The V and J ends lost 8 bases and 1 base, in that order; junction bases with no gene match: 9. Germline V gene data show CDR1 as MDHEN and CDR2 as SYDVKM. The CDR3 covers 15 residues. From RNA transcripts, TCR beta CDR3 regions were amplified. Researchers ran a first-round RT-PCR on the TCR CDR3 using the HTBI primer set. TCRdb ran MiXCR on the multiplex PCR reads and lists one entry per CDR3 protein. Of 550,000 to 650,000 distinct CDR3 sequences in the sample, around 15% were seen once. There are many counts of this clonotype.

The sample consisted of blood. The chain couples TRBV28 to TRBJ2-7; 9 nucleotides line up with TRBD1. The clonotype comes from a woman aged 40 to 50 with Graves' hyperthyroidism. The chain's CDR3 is CASGYPGTGSYEQYF. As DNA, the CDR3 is TGTGCCAGCGGTTACCCCGGGACAGGGTCCTACGAGCAGTACTTC.